Sequencing of this T cell receptor beta chain was carried out in a study of CD8+ T cells in alopecia areata. About the study: Tofacitinib administration to treated patients was oral, at 5 to 10 mg twice daily. Study-wide findings and caveats: Researchers reported that TCR sharing among patients proved less clear than in mice, possibly HLA-linked. Normal scalp had lower clonality than lesional scalp, with alopecia totalis/universalis lesions showing this most strongly.

The CDR3 has 15 residues. The V gene's germline CDR1 is SGHAT and CDR2 FQNNGV. Germline trimming cut 6 bases from V and 3 bases from J; bases unmatched to any gene: 6. Extracted from the samples, RNA was reverse transcribed into cDNA to serve as the sequencing template. The table came from immunoSEQ multiplex PCR; TCRdb's copy has only in-frame clones and leaves some out. The sample records tens of thousands of clones, roughly 60% being singletons. This clone is large (0.1 to 1%) within its sample. Its target is unknown. This sequence originates from a human donor with alopecia areata. This rearrangement joins TRBV11-2 to TRBJ2-1; 9 positions agree with TRBD2. The specimen comprised CD8+ T cells sorted from blood, sampled at week 0. The CDR3 DNA is TGTGCCAGCAGACTAAGCGGGGGGATCTACAATGAGCAGTTCTTC. Translating it yields CASRLSGGIYNEQFF.